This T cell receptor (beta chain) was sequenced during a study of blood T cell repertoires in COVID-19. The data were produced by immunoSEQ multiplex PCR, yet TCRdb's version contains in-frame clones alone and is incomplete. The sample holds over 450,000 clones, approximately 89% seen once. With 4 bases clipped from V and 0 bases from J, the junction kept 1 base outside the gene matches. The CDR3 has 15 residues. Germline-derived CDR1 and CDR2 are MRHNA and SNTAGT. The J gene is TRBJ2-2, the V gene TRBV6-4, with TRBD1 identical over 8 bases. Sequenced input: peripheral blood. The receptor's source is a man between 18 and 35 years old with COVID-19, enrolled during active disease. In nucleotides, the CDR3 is TGTGCCAGCAGTGTGGACAGGGCGAACACCGGGGAGCTGTTTTTT. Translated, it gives CASSVDRANTGELFF.